The 20 T cell receptor beta chains in this list originate from one sample, sequenced in a study of T cells in women clearing cervical HPV infection. Profiled with immunoSEQ multiplex PCR; TCRdb holds only in-frame clones, not every one. This sample's table has about 36,000 clones. The sample was blood buffy coat. The receptors stem from a woman aged 18-69 years with a cervical HPV16 infection that either progressed to CIN3+ or cleared (not recorded which).

The covered CDR3 bases are TGTGCCAGCAGCCCCGTCGGGAGGGGGCCGGGGGCCAATGAAAAA. Translation: CASSPVGRGPGANEK. The whole CDR3 region reads CASSPVGRGPGANEKLFF. The chain links TRBV9 to TRBJ1-4; 7 bases align to TRBD1. The read finishes 3 residues shy of the CDR3 end, and the germline J gene is used to complete it. The junction had 17 bases not matched to a gene; V was cut back by 4 bases and J by 5 bases. Germline V gives CDR1 SGDLS, CDR2 YYNGEE. The CDR3 consists of 18 residues.

Note on this clone: The CDR3 is cut off 3 residues early in the read; its end comes from the germline J gene. The V call is TRBV20-1, the J call TRBJ1-5, with 11 nucleotides matching TRBD1. The CDR3 loop spans 17 amino acids. V lost 6 bases to trimming and J lost 2 bases; unmatched junction nucleotides: 12. Germline V gives CDR1 DFQATT, CDR2 SNEGSKA (reference sequence). The part of the CDR3 DNA that was read is TGCAGTGCGGCCCCGGGACAGGGGGTCGGTGGCAATCAGCCC. It yields the protein CSAAPGQGVGGNQP. The CDR3 in full is CSAAPGQGVGGNQPQHF.

As concerns this clone: The read finishes 3 residues shy of the CDR3 end, and the germline J gene is used to complete it. The chain links TRBV4-2 to TRBJ1-6; TRBD1 matches at 12 bases. This CDR3 is 16 amino acids long. Germline V gene data show CDR1 as LGHNA and CDR2 as YNFKEQ. V lost 1 base, J lost 10 bases, and 5 bases stayed unmatched. The CDR3 DNA, read in part, is TGTGCCAGCAGCCAAGGTCCCGGGACAGGGGGCTCACCC. It specifies CASSQGPGTGGSP. The CDR3, in full, reads CASSQGPGTGGSPLHF.

A remark on this clone: The junction departs from the called germline gene at one end, perhaps through a read error. The read ends 3 residues shy of where the CDR3 ends; the end is completed using the germline J gene. The chain links TRBV4-2 to TRBJ2-2; D is unresolved. In germline, CDR1 is LGHNA, CDR2 YNFKEQ. The CDR3 sequence is 14 residues long. CDR3 sequence: CASSVAGFSGELFF. The CDR3 DNA, read in part, is TGCGCCAGCAGCGTTGCCGGTTTCTCCGGGGAG.

About this clone: The read ends 3 residues before the CDR3 terminus; that terminus is restored from the germline J gene. The gene calls are TRBV20-1 and TRBJ2-1, with 8 positions matching TRBD2. The ends lost 1 base at V and 6 bases at J; junction bases unmatched: 8. The germline CDR1 and CDR2 sequences are DFQATT and SNEGSKA (reference sequence). The CDR3 covers 15 residues. CDR3 region: CSARVPAGVTNEQFF. The sequenced CDR3 bases are TGCAGTGCTAGAGTCCCAGCGGGAGTTACCAATGAG.

The sequenced part of the CDR3 DNA is TGTGCCACCGCGGACAGCCTTAGCTCCTACAATGAG. It translates to CATADSLSSYNE. The full CDR3 protein reads CATADSLSSYNEQFF. The chain joins TRBV19 to TRBJ2-1; a weak D match, TRBD1 (6 bases). The sequenced fragment ends 3 residues before the CDR3 boundary, so the rest is inferred from the germline J gene. Germline V CDR1 and CDR2: LNHDA, SQIVND (reference sequence). With 10 bases removed from V and 0 bases from J, the gap between germline ends came to 16 bases. The length of the CDR3 is 15 residues.

Concerning this clone itself: The CDR3 extends 3 residues past the end of the read, so its final part is completed from the germline J gene. The chain carries TRBV6-1 and TRBJ2-7; 7 nucleotides align to TRBD1. Germline CDR1 reads MNHNS; CDR2 reads SASEGT. Trimming removed 4 bases from V and 1 base from J; junction bases left unmatched: 4. CDR3 size: 14 residues. CDR3 DNA, as far as it was read: TGTGCCAGCAGTGCCCGACAGGGATCCTACGAG. Encoded protein: CASSARQGSYE. The full CDR3 protein is CASSARQGSYEQYF.

The covered CDR3 bases are TGTGCTAGTGGTTCCGGACAGGGAGATGAAAAA. Translating it yields CASGSGQGDEK. In full, the CDR3 is CASGSGQGDEKLFF. The V and J genes are TRBV12-5 and TRBJ1-4, with 8 bases that match TRBD1. The read ends 3 residues early relative to the CDR3; the germline J gene fills the gap. The trim removed 4 bases at V and 6 bases at J, leaving 4 bases unmatched. In germline, CDR1 is LGHNT, CDR2 FRNRAP. The CDR3 spans 14 residues. Full variable domain (missing parts from reference TRBV12-5 and TRBJ1-4): DARVTQTPRHKVTEMGQEVTMRCQPILGHNTVFWYRQTMMQGLELLAYFRNRAPLDDSGMPKDRFSAEMPDATLATLKIQPSEPRDSAVYFCASGSGQGDEKLFFGSGTQLSVL.

Worth noting for this clone: The missing CDR3 end, 3 residues past where the read stops, is filled in from the germline J gene. V usage is TRBV12-5 and J usage is TRBJ1-5; D perhaps matches TRBD1 (5 bases). CDR1 and CDR2 (germline): LGHNT, FRNRAP. V gave up 1 base and J gave up 9 bases, with 10 bases separating them. The CDR3 has 13 amino acids. This CDR3 reads CASGLEGQGPQHF. The DNA read from the CDR3 is TGTGCTAGTGGTTTGGAAGGTCAGGGGCCC.

For this clone: The sequence runs out 3 residues before the end of the CDR3; the remainder is reconstructed from the germline J gene. The V and J genes are TRBV15 and TRBJ2-7, with D tentatively TRBD2 (5 bases). The CDR3 is 15 residues long. Trimming removed 0 bases from V and 0 bases from J, with 9 bases in between. Germline lookup yields CDR1 LNHNV and CDR2 YYDKDF (reference sequence). CDR3 region: CATSREEGSSYEQYF. CDR3 bases read: TGTGCCACCAGCAGAGAAGAGGGCAGCTCCTACGAG.

Note on this clone: The read is 3 residues too short to cover the CDR3 end, so that end is filled in from the germline J gene. This chain links TRBV10-3 with TRBJ1-1; 7 bases agree with TRBD1. With 7 bases clipped from V and 1 base from J, the junction kept 3 bases outside the gene matches. The germline CDR1 and CDR2 sequences are ENHRY and SYGVKD. The CDR3 covers 13 residues. The CDR3 reads CAIKPGGNTEAFF. Partial CDR3 DNA: TGTGCCATCAAGCCAGGGGGGAACACTGAA.

The CDR3 loop reads CASSFGLGQNIQYF. CDR3 DNA (partial): TGTGCCAGCAGCTTCGGACTAGGGCAAAACATT. The genes are TRBV5-4 and TRBJ2-4; 7 nucleotides align to TRBD2. The read gets to within 3 residues of the CDR3 end, and the germline J gene fills in the rest. This CDR3 spans 14 amino acids. Germline lookup yields CDR1 SGHNT and CDR2 YYREEE (reference sequence). The V and J ends lost 2 bases and 5 bases, in that order; junction bases with no gene match: 4.

Note on this clone: The observed sequence ends 3 residues before the CDR3 terminus, with the missing tail filled in from the germline J gene. V is TRBV11-2 and J is TRBJ2-3; 10 positions agree with TRBD2. This CDR3 is built from 14 residues. V trimming: 5 bases; J trimming: 6 bases; junction bases outside the gene matches: 5. Germline lookup yields CDR1 SGHAT and CDR2 FQNNGV. The covered CDR3 bases are TGTGCCAGCAGCCGACCGGGACTAGCGGATACG. Its protein is CASSRPGLADT. The whole CDR3 sequence is CASSRPGLADTQYF.

With respect to this clone: The read finishes 3 residues shy of the CDR3 end, and the germline J gene is used to complete it. This chain joins TRBV20-1 and TRBJ1-2; 7 bases line up with TRBD1. With 6 bases clipped from V and 5 bases from J, the junction kept 9 bases outside the gene matches. This CDR3 contains 13 residues. Germline V lookup: CDR1 DFQATT, CDR2 SNEGSKA (reference sequence). Here the CDR3 reads CSAAGTEGYGYTF. The covered CDR3 bases are TGCAGTGCGGCTGGGACAGAAGGGTATGGC.

With regard to this clone: The CDR3 is cut off 3 residues early in the read; its end comes from the germline J gene. The rearrangement uses TRBV10-3 and TRBJ2-3, with D possibly being TRBD1 (5 bases). The CDR3 totals 16 residues. V lost 1 base, J lost 4 bases, and 15 bases lay in between. CDR1 ENHRY and CDR2 SYGVKD come from the germline V gene. The CDR3 region is CAISELDKGGADTQYF. Partial CDR3 DNA: TGTGCCATCAGTGAGTTGGACAAGGGTGGCGCAGATACG.

For this clone: The read stops 3 residues short of the end of the CDR3; the missing end is completed from the germline J gene. This chain joins TRBV19 and TRBJ1-6, with D hard to call. The CDR3 extends over 16 amino acids. V lost 0 bases to trimming and J lost 7 bases, with 13 bases between them. Germline CDR1 reads LNHDA; CDR2 reads SQIVND (reference sequence). The chain's CDR3 is CASSIERAYGNSPLHF. CDR3 bases read: TGTGCCAGTAGTATAGAACGCGCTTACGGGAATTCACCC.

Regarding this clone: The read halts 3 residues ahead of the CDR3 end, with the missing end drawn from the germline J gene. The genes are TRBV23-1 and TRBJ1-3, with D hard to call. TRBV23-1 is labeled an ORF, and its function is uncertain. This CDR3 contains 15 residues. V lost 3 bases and J lost 2, with 11 bases in between. The CDR3 is CASSHSAGTGNTIYF. The sequenced CDR3 bases are TGCGCCAGCAGTCATTCCGCGGGTACTGGAAACACC.

About this clone itself: From the germline J gene comes the end of the CDR3, since the read stops 3 residues before it. This chain uses TRBV20-1 with TRBJ1-5, with D perhaps matching TRBD1 (6 bases). V gave up 0 bases and J gave up 6 bases, with 15 bases separating them. The V gene's germline CDR1 is DFQATT and CDR2 SNEGSKA (reference sequence). The CDR3 sequence is 15 residues long. CDR3 loop: CSARDQGLRFQPQHF. The sequenced CDR3 bases are TGCAGTGCTAGAGATCAGGGGCTACGGTTTCAGCCC.

With respect to this clone: From the germline J gene comes the end of the CDR3, since the read stops 3 residues before it. The chain links TRBV25-1 to TRBJ2-3; possibly TRBD1 for D (8 bases). The V and J ends lost 10 bases and 4 bases respectively, with 12 bases between them. This CDR3 region has 12 residues. Germline assignment: CDR1 MGHDK and CDR2 SYGVNS. The sequenced CDR3 bases are TGTGCCACCACAGGGGGGGCAGATACG. Translated: CATTGGADT. In full, the CDR3 is CATTGGADTQYF. Filled out from reference TRBV25-1 and TRBJ2-3, the complete variable domain reads EADIYQTPRYLVIGTGKKITLECSQTMGHDKMYWYQQDPGMELHLIHYSYGVNSTEKGDLSSESTVSRIRTEHFPLTLESARPSHTSQYLCATTGGADTQYFGPGTRLTVL.

On this clone itself: The read finishes 3 residues shy of the CDR3 end, and the germline J gene is used to complete it. The chain carries TRBV5-1 and TRBJ2-1; 7 bases are shared with TRBD2. The CDR3 totals 17 residues. The V gene's germline CDR1 is SGHRS and CDR2 YFSETQ. V lost 5 bases to trimming and J lost 1 base; unmatched junction nucleotides: 12. The chain's CDR3 is CASSLDGGYVSYNEQFF. CDR3 DNA, as far as it was read: TGCGCCAGCAGTCTTGACGGGGGGTATGTATCCTACAATGAG.